Following are 2 T cell receptor beta chains from one sample sequenced in a study of blood T cell repertoires in COVID-19. Sequencing was performed with immunoSEQ multiplex PCR; in TCRdb, only in-frame clones are kept and a portion is missing. Here the sample spans some 220,000 clones, approximately 80% being singletons. The sample comprised peripheral blood. These receptor sequences come from a human donor in a cohort sampled during active COVID-19.

This chain links TRBV28 with TRBJ1-1; D might be TRBD1 (5 bases). The CDR3 is 13 amino acids. The V end was cut by 11 bases, the J end by 0 bases, with 13 bases between. Looked up from germline, CDR1 is MDHEN and CDR2 is SYDVKM. CDR3 sequence reads: CAGGRAMNTEAFF. CDR3 nucleotide sequence: TGTGCCGGTGGCAGGGCAATGAACACTGAAGCTTTCTTT.

This clone was seen a few times. The germline gene is not matched at one end of the junction; a read error may be the cause. The chain joins TRBV7-7 to TRBJ2-1, with 9 bases matching TRBD2. There are 16 residues in the CDR3. CDR1 is SSHAT and CDR2 is FNYEAQ in the germline V gene (reference sequence). The chain's CDR3 is CASSLGAAGGHNEQFF. The CDR3 nucleotides read TGTGCTAGCAGCTTAGGGGCAGCGGGGGGCCACAATGAGCAGTTCTTC.